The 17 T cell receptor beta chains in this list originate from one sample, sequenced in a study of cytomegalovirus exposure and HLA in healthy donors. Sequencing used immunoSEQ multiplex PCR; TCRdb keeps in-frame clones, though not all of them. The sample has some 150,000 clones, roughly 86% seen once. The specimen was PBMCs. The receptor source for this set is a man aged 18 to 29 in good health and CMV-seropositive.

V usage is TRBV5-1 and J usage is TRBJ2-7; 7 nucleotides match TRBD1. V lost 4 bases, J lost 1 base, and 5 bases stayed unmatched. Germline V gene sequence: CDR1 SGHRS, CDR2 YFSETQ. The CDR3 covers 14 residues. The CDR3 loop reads CASSLGTDSYEQYF. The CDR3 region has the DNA TGCGCCAGCAGCCTCGGGACAGATTCCTACGAGCAGTACTTC.

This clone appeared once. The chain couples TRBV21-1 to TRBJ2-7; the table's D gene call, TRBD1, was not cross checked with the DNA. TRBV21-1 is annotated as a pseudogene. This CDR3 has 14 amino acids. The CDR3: CASSSVGAAYEQYF. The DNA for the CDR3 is TGTGCCAGCAGCAGTGTGGGGGCAGCCTACGAGCAGTACTTC.

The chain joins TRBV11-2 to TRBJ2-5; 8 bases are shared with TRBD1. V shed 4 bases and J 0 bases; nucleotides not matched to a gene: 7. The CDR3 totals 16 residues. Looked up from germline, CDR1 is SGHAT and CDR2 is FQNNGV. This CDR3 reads CASSYPRDRYQETQYF. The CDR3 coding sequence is TGTGCCAGCAGCTACCCACGGGACAGGTACCAAGAGACCCAGTACTTC.

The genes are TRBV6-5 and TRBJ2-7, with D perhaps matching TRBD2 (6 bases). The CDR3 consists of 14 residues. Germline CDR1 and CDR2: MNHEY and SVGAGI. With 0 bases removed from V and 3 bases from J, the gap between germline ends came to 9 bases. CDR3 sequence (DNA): TGTGCCAGCAGTTACTCGAGACTAGGCTACGAGCAGTACTTC. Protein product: CASSYSRLGYEQYF.

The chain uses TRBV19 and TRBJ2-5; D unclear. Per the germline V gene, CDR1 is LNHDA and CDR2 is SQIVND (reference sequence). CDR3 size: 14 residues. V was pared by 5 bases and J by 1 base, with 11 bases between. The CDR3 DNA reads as TGTGCCAGTAGTCCCTCTCCGTTCCAAGAGACCCAGTACTTC. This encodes CASSPSPFQETQYF.

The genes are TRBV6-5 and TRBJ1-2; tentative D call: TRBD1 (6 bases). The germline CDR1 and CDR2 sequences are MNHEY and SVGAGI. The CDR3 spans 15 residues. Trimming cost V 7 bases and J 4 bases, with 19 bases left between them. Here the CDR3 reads CASTPTMTGSYGYTF. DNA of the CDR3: TGTGCCAGCACCCCGACAATGACAGGAAGCTATGGCTACACCTTC.

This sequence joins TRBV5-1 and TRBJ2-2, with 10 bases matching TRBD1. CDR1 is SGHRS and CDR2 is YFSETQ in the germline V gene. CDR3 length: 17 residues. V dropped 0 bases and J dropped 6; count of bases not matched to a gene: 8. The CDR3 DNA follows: TGCGCCAGCAGCTTGGAACCGGGACAGGGGTCATCCGGGGAGCTGTTTTTT. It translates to CASSLEPGQGSSGELFF.

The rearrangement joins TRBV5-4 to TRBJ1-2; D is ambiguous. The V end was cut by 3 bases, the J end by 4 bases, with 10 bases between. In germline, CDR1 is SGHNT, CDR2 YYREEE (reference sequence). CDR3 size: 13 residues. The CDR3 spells CASSWEGGYGYTF. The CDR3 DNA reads TGTGCCAGCAGCTGGGAGGGTGGCTATGGCTACACCTTC. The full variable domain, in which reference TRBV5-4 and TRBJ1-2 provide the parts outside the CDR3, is ETGVTQSPTHLIKTRGQQVTLRCSSQSGHNTVSWYQQALGQGPQFIFQYYREEENGRGNFPPRFSGLQFPNYSSELNVNALELDDSALYLCASSWEGGYGYTFGSGTRLTVV.

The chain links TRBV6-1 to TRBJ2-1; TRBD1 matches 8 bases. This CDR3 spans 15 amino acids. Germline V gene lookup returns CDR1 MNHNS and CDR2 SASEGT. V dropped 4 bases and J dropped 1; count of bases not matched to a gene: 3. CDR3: CASSGQGYSYNEQFF. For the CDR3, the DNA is TGTGCCAGCAGTGGACAGGGGTATTCCTACAATGAGCAGTTCTTC.

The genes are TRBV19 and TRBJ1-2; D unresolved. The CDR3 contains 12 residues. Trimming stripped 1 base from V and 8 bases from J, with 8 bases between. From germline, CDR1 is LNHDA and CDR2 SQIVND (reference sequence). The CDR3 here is CASSIGGWGYTF. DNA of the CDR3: TGTGCCAGTAGTATAGGCGGCTGGGGCTACACCTTC.

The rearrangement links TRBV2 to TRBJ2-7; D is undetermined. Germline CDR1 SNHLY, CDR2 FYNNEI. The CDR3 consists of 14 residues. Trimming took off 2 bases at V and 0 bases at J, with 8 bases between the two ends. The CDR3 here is CASSEPRSSYEQYF. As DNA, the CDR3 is TGTGCCAGCAGTGAACCACGGAGCTCCTACGAGCAGTACTTC. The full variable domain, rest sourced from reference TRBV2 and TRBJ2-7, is EPEVTQTPSHQVTQMGQEVILRCVPISNHLYFYWYRQILGQKVEFLVSFYNNEISEKSEIFDDQFSVERPDGSNFTLKIRSTKLEDSAMYFCASSEPRSSYEQYFGPGTRLTVT.

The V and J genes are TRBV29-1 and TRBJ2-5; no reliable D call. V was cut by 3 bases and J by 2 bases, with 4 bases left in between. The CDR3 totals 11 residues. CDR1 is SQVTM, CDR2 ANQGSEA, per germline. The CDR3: CSVDRQETQYF. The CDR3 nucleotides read TGCAGCGTTGACAGACAAGAGACCCAGTACTTC.

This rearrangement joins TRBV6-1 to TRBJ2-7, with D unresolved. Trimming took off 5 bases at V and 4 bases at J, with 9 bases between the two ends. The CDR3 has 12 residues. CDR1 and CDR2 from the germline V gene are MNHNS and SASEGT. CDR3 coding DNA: TGTGCCAGCAGTCCCTACGAATACGAGCAGTACTTC. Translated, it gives CASSPYEYEQYF.

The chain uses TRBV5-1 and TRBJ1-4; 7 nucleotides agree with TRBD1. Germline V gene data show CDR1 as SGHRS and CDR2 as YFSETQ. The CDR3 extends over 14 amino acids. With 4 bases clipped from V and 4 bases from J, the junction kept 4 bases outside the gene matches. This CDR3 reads CASSPGQLNEKLFF. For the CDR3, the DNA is TGCGCCAGCAGCCCGGGACAGCTTAATGAAAAACTGTTTTTT.

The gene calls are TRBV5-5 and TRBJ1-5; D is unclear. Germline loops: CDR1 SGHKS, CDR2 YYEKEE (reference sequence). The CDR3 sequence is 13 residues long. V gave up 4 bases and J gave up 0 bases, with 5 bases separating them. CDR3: CASSRDSNQPQHF. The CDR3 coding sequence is TGTGCCAGCAGCCGGGATAGCAATCAGCCCCAGCATTTT.

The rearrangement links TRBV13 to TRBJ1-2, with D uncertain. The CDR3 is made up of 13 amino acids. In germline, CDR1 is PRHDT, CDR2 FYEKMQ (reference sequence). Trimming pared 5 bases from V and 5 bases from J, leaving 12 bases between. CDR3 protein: CASSHPRVYGYTF. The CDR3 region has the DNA TGTGCCAGCAGCCACCCGAGGGTGTATGGCTACACCTTC.

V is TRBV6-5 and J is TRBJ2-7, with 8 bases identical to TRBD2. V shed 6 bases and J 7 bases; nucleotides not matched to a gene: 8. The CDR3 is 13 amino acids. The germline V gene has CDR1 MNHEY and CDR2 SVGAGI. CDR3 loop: CASSGGGVLEQYF. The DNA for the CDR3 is TGTGCCAGCAGCGGGGGGGGTGTTTTGGAGCAGTACTTC.